These 5 T cell receptor beta chains share one sample of origin, sequenced in a study of shared clonotypes between healthy human individuals. TCRdb keeps only in-frame clones here, not all; method: immunoSEQ multiplex PCR. This sample yields under 2.5 million clones, of which about 90% are seen a single time; approximately 0.41% belongs to the top ten. Sequenced material: naive CD4+ T cells from PBMCs. Noted subset: CD45RA+ positively selected. These TCRs come from a man between 18 and 35 years old in good health. Some clones in this sample may be carry-over from other donors' samples.

The genes are TRBV28 and TRBJ1-4; D is unclear. This CDR3 is 15 amino acids long. Trimming removed 6 bases at V and 7 bases at J, with 18 bases between. Germline V gene sequence: CDR1 MDHEN, CDR2 SYDVKM. CDR3 sequence (DNA): TGTGCCAGCAGGCCACCACGGTTTGCGGGTGAAAAACTGTTTTTT. The encoded protein is CASRPPRFAGEKLFF.

This chain joins TRBV5-5 and TRBJ1-1, with 10 bases identical to TRBD1. Germline trimming cut 6 bases from V and 10 bases from J; bases unmatched to any gene: 18. The CDR3 consists of 16 residues. Per the germline V gene, CDR1 is SGHKS and CDR2 is YYEKEE (reference sequence). CDR3 loop: CASNLGVLGTGVVAFF. The CDR3 nucleotides are TGTGCCAGCAACCTAGGAGTCTTGGGGACAGGGGTTGTAGCTTTCTTT.

This clone was seen once. V usage is TRBV11-1 and J usage is TRBJ2-4, with a tentative D call TRBD1 (5 bases). Trimming removed 5 bases from V and 8 bases from J, with 7 bases in between. Germline CDR1 and CDR2: SGHAT and FQDESV (reference sequence). The CDR3 length is 11 residues. The DNA for the CDR3 is TGTGCCAGCAGCGTAGGGGACATTCAGTACTTC. Translated, it gives CASSVGDIQYF. Variable domain in full (rest from reference TRBV11-1 and TRBJ2-4): EAEVAQSPRYKITEKSQAVAFWCDPISGHATLYWYRQILGQGPELLVQFQDESVVDDSQLPKDRFSAERLKGVDSTLKIQPAELGDSAMYLCASSVGDIQYFGAGTRLSVL.

The rearrangement joins TRBV9 to TRBJ2-3; D may be TRBD2 (5 bases). The CDR3 totals 16 residues. V lost 3 bases to trimming and J lost 2 bases, with 16 bases between them. The germline CDR1 and CDR2 sequences are SGDLS and YYNGEE. The CDR3 sequence: CASSAPGLGLTDTQYF. In DNA form, the CDR3 reads TGTGCCAGCAGCGCACCGGGCTTAGGACTCACAGATACGCAGTATTTT.

The gene calls are TRBV5-1 and TRBJ2-6; 11 nucleotides match TRBD1. CDR3 size: 16 residues. The germline V gene encodes CDR1 SGHRS and CDR2 YFSETQ. The ends lost 9 bases at V and 2 bases at J; junction bases unmatched: 7. The CDR3: CATGQGAVAGANVLTF. DNA for the CDR3: TGCGCCACCGGACAGGGGGCAGTAGCTGGGGCCAACGTCCTGACTTTC.